This is a list of T cell receptor beta chains from one sample in a study of regulatory T cells in long-lasting Graves disease. One entry per CDR3 protein, called by TCRdb with MiXCR from the multiplex PCR reads. The sample records approximately 400,000 distinct CDR3 sequences, less than 25% being singletons. The sample here was peripheral blood mononuclear cells (PBMCs), taken when the disease was refractory, from a patient treated with antithyroid drugs. The origin of the receptors is a female donor with Graves disease. Each CDR3 is given with its conserved first and last residue. Fields, in order: J gene, D gene, clone size, V gene, CDR3 DNA, CDR3 protein. A D gene is named only where the DNA matches it firmly. The size field is filled for only some rows; it gives once, few, many or a size class.

J gene: TRBJ2-2
D gene: NA
clone size: few
V gene: TRBV11-2
CDR3 DNA: TGTGCCAGCAGCACGGGACACCTTAGCTTCGGTGGGACCGGGGAGCTGTTTTTT
CDR3 protein: CASSTGHLSFGGTGELFF

J gene: TRBJ2-5
D gene: TRBD2
clone size: many
V gene: TRBV20-1
CDR3 DNA: TGCAGTGCTAGAGCTTCGGCGGGAGGATGGGAGACCCAGTACTTC
CDR3 protein: CSARASAGGWETQYF

J gene: TRBJ1-5
D gene: NA
clone size: few
V gene: TRBV27
CDR3 DNA: TGTGCCAGCAGTTCCCACCTTAGCAATCAGCCCCAGCATTTT
CDR3 protein: CASSSHLSNQPQHF

J gene: TRBJ1-2
D gene: NA
clone size: many
V gene: TRBV5-6
CDR3 DNA: TGTGCCAGCAGCCCCGGGACACCCAACTATGGCTACACCTTC
CDR3 protein: CASSPGTPNYGYTF

J gene: TRBJ2-7
D gene: TRBD2
clone size: NA
V gene: TRBV5-4
CDR3 DNA: TGTGCCAGCAGCTTGGAGGGTAGCGGGAGGATCTACGAGCAGTACTTC
CDR3 protein: CASSLEGSGRIYEQYF

J gene: TRBJ2-4
D gene: NA
clone size: many
V gene: TRBV28
CDR3 DNA: TGTGCCAGCAGTTTATTTAGCCGAGGGGACATTCAGTACTTC
CDR3 protein: CASSLFSRGDIQYF

J gene: TRBJ2-4
D gene: TRBD1
clone size: NA
V gene: TRBV7-6
CDR3 DNA: TGTGCCAGCAGCTTGACAGGGGACATTCAGTACTTC
CDR3 protein: CASSLTGDIQYF

J gene: TRBJ1-6
D gene: NA
clone size: few
V gene: TRBV5-6
CDR3 DNA: TGTGCCAGCAGCTCGAACCGGGACGTCTCTTCACCCCTCCACTTT
CDR3 protein: CASSSNRDVSSPLHF

J gene: TRBJ2-3
D gene: TRBD2
clone size: NA
V gene: TRBV2
CDR3 DNA: TGTGCCAGCAGTGATGCGGGAGGGCCCACAGATACGCAGTATTTT
CDR3 protein: CASSDAGGPTDTQYF

J gene: TRBJ1-2
D gene: NA
clone size: NA
V gene: TRBV10-3
CDR3 DNA: TGTGCCATCAGTGAGTCGATTTTGTATGGCTACACCTTC
CDR3 protein: CAISESILYGYTF

J gene: TRBJ1-2
D gene: NA
clone size: many
V gene: TRBV30
CDR3 DNA: TGTGCCTGGAGGACCTTGAGCCGACGGAATAACTATGGCTACACCTTC
CDR3 protein: CAWRTLSRRNNYGYTF

J gene: TRBJ1-4
D gene: NA
clone size: many
V gene: TRBV2
CDR3 DNA: TGTGCCAGCAGTGTCCCGGCCGGGAGTGAGAAACTGTTTTTT
CDR3 protein: CASSVPAGSEKLFF

J gene: TRBJ2-2
D gene: NA
clone size: NA
V gene: TRBV5-6
CDR3 DNA: TGTGCCAGCAGCTATGTAGGGACCGGGGAGCTGTTTTTT
CDR3 protein: CASSYVGTGELFF

J gene: TRBJ2-5
D gene: TRBD2
clone size: many
V gene: TRBV2
CDR3 DNA: TGTGCCAGCAGCTTGACGTTAGGACTAGCGGAAGGGGTCTTC
CDR3 protein: CASSLTLGLAEGVF

J gene: TRBJ1-4
D gene: TRBD1
clone size: many
V gene: TRBV12-3/TRBV12-4
CDR3 DNA: TGTGCCAGCACCTCAGGGGGGCTTAATGAAAAACTGTTTTTT
CDR3 protein: CASTSGGLNEKLFF

J gene: TRBJ2-3
D gene: TRBD2
clone size: NA
V gene: TRBV5-5
CDR3 DNA: TGTGCCAGCAGCTTCCAGCGGGAGAGGGATACGCAGTATTTT
CDR3 protein: CASSFQRERDTQYF

J gene: TRBJ1-1
D gene: NA
clone size: few
V gene: TRBV18
CDR3 DNA: TGTGCCAGCTCACCAGGGCCTACGAACACTGAAGCTTTCTTT
CDR3 protein: CASSPGPTNTEAFF

J gene: TRBJ1-1
D gene: TRBD1
clone size: many
V gene: TRBV7-2
CDR3 DNA: TGTGCCAGCAGCTCCGGGACAGGAGCGTGGAAAGCTTTCTTT
CDR3 protein: CASSSGTGAWKAFF

J gene: TRBJ2-6
D gene: NA
clone size: many
V gene: TRBV7-2
CDR3 DNA: TGTGCCAGCAGCTCCGTCTTCCAGGGTATCTCCTTCTCCGGGGCCAACGTCCTGACTTTC
CDR3 protein: CASSSVFQGISFSGANVLTF

J gene: TRBJ1-1
D gene: NA
clone size: NA
V gene: TRBV20-1
CDR3 DNA: TGCAGTGCTAGAGTGAACACTGAAGCTTTCTTT
CDR3 protein: CSARVNTEAFF

J gene: TRBJ2-7
D gene: NA
clone size: many
V gene: TRBV10-3
CDR3 DNA: TGTGCCATCAGTGAGTCGAGGGGGCGGGAGAAAGACGAGCAGTACTTC
CDR3 protein: CAISESRGREKDEQYF

J gene: TRBJ2-5
D gene: NA
clone size: many
V gene: TRBV28
CDR3 DNA: TGTGCCAGCAGCTTACGAGGTCTGCAGTACTTC
CDR3 protein: CASSLRGLQYF

J gene: TRBJ2-7
D gene: NA
clone size: NA
V gene: TRBV3-2
CDR3 DNA: TGTGCCAGCAGCCCCCGGGGAGCGGCCACCTACGAGCAGTACTTC
CDR3 protein: CASSPRGAATYEQYF

J gene: TRBJ2-2
D gene: NA
clone size: NA
V gene: TRBV6-1
CDR3 DNA: TGTGCCAGCAAGGACCGACATTACACCGGGGAGCTGTTTTTT
CDR3 protein: CASKDRHYTGELFF

J gene: TRBJ1-1
D gene: NA
clone size: many
V gene: TRBV12-3/TRBV12-4
CDR3 DNA: TGTGCCAGCAGTCAAATTGTGAACACTGAAGCTTTCTTT
CDR3 protein: CASSQIVNTEAFF

J gene: TRBJ2-7
D gene: NA
clone size: few
V gene: TRBV12-3/TRBV12-4
CDR3 DNA: TGTGCCAGCAGTTTTGCGAGAGGGCTTGAGCAGTACTTC
CDR3 protein: CASSFARGLEQYF

J gene: TRBJ2-5
D gene: TRBD2
clone size: many
V gene: TRBV20-1
CDR3 DNA: TGCAGTGCTAGAGACGGGGGGTTGGGGATGGTGGAGACCCAGTACTTC
CDR3 protein: CSARDGGLGMVETQYF

J gene: TRBJ1-1
D gene: TRBD1
clone size: NA
V gene: TRBV9
CDR3 DNA: TGTGCCAGCAGCATCTCGGGGACAGCGAACACTGAAGCTTTCTTT
CDR3 protein: CASSISGTANTEAFF

J gene: TRBJ2-2
D gene: NA
clone size: NA
V gene: TRBV12-5
CDR3 DNA: TGTGCTAGTGGAGGGTCCACCGGGGAGCTGTTTTTT
CDR3 protein: CASGGSTGELFF

J gene: TRBJ1-2
D gene: TRBD1
clone size: few
V gene: TRBV6-1
CDR3 DNA: TGTGCCAGCACTCCCGGGACAGGAACTAGCTATAGCTACACCTTC
CDR3 protein: CASTPGTGTSYSYTF

J gene: TRBJ1-1
D gene: NA
clone size: many
V gene: TRBV28
CDR3 DNA: TGTGCCAGCAGCCTAGGGACCCCAGCAAGGGCTTTCTTT
CDR3 protein: CASSLGTPARAFF

J gene: TRBJ1-1
D gene: NA
clone size: many
V gene: TRBV6-2/TRBV6-3
CDR3 DNA: TGTGCCAGCAGTTACGCGGGTTCTGAAGCTTTCTTT
CDR3 protein: CASSYAGSEAFF

J gene: TRBJ2-7
D gene: NA
clone size: many
V gene: TRBV7-9
CDR3 DNA: TGTGCCAGCAGCTCAGAATATAACGAGCAGTACTTC
CDR3 protein: CASSSEYNEQYF

J gene: TRBJ1-2
D gene: NA
clone size: many
V gene: TRBV2
CDR3 DNA: TGTGCCAGCAGGCGCAGTTATGGCTACACCTTC
CDR3 protein: CASRRSYGYTF

J gene: TRBJ1-3
D gene: NA
clone size: NA
V gene: TRBV7-9
CDR3 DNA: TGTGCCAGCAGCTTAGACCACAGCTCTGGAAACACCATATATTTT
CDR3 protein: CASSLDHSSGNTIYF

J gene: TRBJ1-1
D gene: NA
clone size: NA
V gene: TRBV30
CDR3 DNA: TGTGCCTGGAGTTCCCAGGGTACTGAAGCTTTCTTT
CDR3 protein: CAWSSQGTEAFF

J gene: TRBJ1-4
D gene: TRBD1
clone size: once
V gene: TRBV19
CDR3 DNA: TGTGCCAGTAGAGGCCGAGCCGGGACAGGTTTCGAAAAACTGTTTTTT
CDR3 protein: CASRGRAGTGFEKLFF

J gene: TRBJ1-1
D gene: NA
clone size: many
V gene: TRBV2
CDR3 DNA: TGTGCCAGCAGCCCCCGGGCTGAGAACACTGAAGCTTTCTTT
CDR3 protein: CASSPRAENTEAFF